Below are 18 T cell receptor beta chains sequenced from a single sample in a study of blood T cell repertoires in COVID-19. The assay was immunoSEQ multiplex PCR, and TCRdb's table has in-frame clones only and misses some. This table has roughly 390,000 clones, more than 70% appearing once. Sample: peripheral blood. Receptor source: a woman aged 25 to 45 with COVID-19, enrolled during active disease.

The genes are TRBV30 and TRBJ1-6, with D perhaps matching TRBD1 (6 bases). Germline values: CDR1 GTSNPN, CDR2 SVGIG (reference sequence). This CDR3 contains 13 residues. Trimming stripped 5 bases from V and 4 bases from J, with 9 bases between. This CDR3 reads CAWSGQYNSPLHF. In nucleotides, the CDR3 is TGTGCCTGGTCCGGACAGTATAATTCACCCCTCCACTTT.

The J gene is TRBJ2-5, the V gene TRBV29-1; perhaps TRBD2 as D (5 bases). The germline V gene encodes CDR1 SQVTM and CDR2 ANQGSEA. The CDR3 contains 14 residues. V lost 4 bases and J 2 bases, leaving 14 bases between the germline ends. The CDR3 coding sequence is TGCAGCGTTGCGACGGGGTATGGGCAAGAGACCCAGTACTTC. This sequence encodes CSVATGYGQETQYF.

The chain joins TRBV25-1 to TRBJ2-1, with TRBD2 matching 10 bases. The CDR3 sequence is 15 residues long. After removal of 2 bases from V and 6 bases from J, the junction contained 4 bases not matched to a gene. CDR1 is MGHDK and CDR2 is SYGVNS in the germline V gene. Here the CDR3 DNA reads TGTGCCAGCAGTGAAGTAGCGGGAGGTTTCAATGAGCAGTTCTTC. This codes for CASSEVAGGFNEQFF.

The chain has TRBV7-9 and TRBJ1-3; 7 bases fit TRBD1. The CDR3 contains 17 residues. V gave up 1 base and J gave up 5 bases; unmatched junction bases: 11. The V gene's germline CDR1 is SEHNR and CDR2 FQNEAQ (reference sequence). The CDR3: CASSLGQQGRYRNTIYF. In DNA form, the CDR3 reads TGTGCCAGCAGCTTAGGACAACAGGGGAGGTATAGAAACACCATATATTTT.

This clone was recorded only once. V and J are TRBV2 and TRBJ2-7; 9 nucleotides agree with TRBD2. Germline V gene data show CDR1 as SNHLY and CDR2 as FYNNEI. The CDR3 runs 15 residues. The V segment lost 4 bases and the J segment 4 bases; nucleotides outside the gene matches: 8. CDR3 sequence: CASSVGNSGGYEQYF. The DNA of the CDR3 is TGTGCCAGCAGTGTCGGGAATAGCGGGGGATACGAGCAGTACTTC.

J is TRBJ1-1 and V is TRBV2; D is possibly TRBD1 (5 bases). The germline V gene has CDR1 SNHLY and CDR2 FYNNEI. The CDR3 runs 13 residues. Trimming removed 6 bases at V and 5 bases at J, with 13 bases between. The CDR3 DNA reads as TGTGCCAGCAGAATTCTCCAGGGTACTGAAGCTTTCTTT. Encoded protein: CASRILQGTEAFF. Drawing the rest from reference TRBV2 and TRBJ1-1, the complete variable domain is EPEVTQTPSHQVTQMGQEVILRCVPISNHLYFYWYRQILGQKVEFLVSFYNNEISEKSEIFDDQFSVERPDGSNFTLKIRSTKLEDSAMYFCASRILQGTEAFFGQGTRLTVV.

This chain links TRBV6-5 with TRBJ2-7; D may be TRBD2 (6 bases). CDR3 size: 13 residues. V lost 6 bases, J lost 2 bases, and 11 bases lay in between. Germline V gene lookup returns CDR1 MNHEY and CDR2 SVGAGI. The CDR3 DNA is TGTGCCAGCAGCCGCGGGACCGCCTACGAGCAGTACTTC. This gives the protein CASSRGTAYEQYF.

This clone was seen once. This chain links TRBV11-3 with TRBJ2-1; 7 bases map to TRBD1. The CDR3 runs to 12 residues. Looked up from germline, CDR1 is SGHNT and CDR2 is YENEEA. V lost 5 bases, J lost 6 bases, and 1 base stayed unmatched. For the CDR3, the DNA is TGTGCCAGCAGCCCAGGGGGCAATGAGCAGTTCTTC. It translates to CASSPGGNEQFF. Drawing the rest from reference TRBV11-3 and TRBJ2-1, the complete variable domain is EAGVVQSPRYKIIEKKQPVAFWCNPISGHNTLYWYLQNLGQGPELLIRYENEEAVDDSQLPKDRFSAERLKGVDSTLKIQPAELGDSAVYLCASSPGGNEQFFGPGTRLTVL.

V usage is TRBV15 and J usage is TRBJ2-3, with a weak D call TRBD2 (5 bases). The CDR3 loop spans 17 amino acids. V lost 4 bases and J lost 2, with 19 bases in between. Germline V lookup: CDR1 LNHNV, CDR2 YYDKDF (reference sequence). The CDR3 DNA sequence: TGTGCCACCAGCATTCTCGATGGAGGAGCCTACACAGATACGCAGTATTTT. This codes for CATSILDGGAYTDTQYF.

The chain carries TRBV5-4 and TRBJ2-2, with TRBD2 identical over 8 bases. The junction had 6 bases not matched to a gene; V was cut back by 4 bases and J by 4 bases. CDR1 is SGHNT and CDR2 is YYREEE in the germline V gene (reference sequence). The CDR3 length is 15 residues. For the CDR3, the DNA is TGTGCCAGCAGCGGAAGCGGGAGTGGCACCGGGGAGCTGTTTTTT. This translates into CASSGSGSGTGELFF.

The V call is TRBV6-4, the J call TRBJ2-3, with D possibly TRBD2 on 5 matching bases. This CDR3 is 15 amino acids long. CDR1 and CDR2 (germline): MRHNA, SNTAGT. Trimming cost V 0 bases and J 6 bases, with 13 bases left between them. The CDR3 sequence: CASSDSGERGDTQYF. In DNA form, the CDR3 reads TGTGCCAGCAGTGACTCGGGAGAAAGAGGGGATACGCAGTATTTT.

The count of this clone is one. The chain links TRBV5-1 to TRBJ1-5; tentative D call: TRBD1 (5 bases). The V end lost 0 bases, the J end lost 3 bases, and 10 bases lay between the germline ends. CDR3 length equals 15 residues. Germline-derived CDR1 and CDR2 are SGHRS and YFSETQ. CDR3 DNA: TGCGCCAGCAGCTTGGATGGGGGGATCAATCAGCCCCAGCATTTT. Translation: CASSLDGGINQPQHF.

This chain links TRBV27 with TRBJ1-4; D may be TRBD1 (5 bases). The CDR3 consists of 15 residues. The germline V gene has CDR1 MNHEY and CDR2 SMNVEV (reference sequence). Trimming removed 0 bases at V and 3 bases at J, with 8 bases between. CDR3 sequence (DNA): TGTGCCAGCAGTTTATCTTGGGGGGCTAATGAAAAACTGTTTTTT. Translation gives CASSLSWGANEKLFF.

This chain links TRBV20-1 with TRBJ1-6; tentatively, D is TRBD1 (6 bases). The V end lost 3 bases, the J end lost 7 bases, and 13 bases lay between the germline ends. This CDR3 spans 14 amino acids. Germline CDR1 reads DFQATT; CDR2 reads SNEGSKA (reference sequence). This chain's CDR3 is CSASKGQFNSPLHF. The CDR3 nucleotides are TGCAGTGCTAGTAAAGGACAGTTCAATTCACCCCTCCACTTT.

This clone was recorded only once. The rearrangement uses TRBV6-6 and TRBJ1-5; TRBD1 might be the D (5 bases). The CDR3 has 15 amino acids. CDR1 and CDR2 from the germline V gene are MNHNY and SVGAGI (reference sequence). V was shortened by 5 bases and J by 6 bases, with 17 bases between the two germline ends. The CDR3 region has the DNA TGTGCCAGCAGTGGAGCCGGTCAGGGCGTTCAGCCCCAGCATTTT. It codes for CASSGAGQGVQPQHF.

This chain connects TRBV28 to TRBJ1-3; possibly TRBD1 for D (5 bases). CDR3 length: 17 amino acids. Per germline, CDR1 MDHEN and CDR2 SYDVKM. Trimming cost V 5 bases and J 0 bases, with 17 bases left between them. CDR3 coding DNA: TGTGCCAGCAGTCACTCGATGGGCAGGGTCTCTGGAAACACCATATATTTT. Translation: CASSHSMGRVSGNTIYF. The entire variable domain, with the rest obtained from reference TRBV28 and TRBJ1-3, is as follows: DVKVTQSSRYLVKRTGEKVFLECVQDMDHENMFWYRQDPGLGLRLIYFSYDVKMKEKGDIPEGYSVSREKKERFSLILESASTNQTSMYLCASSHSMGRVSGNTIYFGEGSWLTVV.

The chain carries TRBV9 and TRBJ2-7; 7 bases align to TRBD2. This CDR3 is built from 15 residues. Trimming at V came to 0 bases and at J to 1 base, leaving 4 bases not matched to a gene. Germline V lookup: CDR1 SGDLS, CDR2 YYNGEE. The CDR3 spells CASSVGGSPSYEQYF. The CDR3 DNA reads TGTGCCAGCAGCGTAGGCGGGAGCCCGTCCTACGAGCAGTACTTC.

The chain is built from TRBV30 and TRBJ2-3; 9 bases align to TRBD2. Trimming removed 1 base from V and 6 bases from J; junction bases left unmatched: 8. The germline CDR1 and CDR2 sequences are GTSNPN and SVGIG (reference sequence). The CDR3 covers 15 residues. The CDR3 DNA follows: TGTGCCTGGAGTGGGAGCGGGAGGACGGGCGATACGCAGTATTTT. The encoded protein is CAWSGSGRTGDTQYF.